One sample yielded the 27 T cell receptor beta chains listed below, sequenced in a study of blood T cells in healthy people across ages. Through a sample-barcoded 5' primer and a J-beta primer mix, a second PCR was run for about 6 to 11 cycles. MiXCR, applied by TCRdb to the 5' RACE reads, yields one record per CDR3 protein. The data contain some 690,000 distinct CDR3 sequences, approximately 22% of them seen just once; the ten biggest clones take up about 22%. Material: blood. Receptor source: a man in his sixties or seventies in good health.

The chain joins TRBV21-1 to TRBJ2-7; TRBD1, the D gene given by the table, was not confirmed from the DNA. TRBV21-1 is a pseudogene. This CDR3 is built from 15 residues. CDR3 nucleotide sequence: TGTGCCAGCAGCAAAGCCGGGACGGAGAGTTACGAGCAGTACTTC. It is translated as CASSKAGTESYEQYF.

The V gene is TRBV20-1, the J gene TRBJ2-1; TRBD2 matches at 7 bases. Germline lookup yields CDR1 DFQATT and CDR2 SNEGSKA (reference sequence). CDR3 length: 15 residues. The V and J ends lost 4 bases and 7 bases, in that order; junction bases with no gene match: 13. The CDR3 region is CSAIRPSGAPNEQFF. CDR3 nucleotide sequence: TGCAGTGCTATCCGGCCTAGCGGAGCCCCTAATGAGCAGTTCTTC.

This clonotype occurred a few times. In nucleotides, the CDR3 is TGTGCCAGCAGCTTATTAGAAACTGAAGCTTTCTTT. Its translation: CASSLLETEAFF. The chain couples TRBV7-2 to TRBJ1-1; D call uncertain. The V gene lost 2 bases and the J gene lost 5 bases, with 6 bases spanning the gap. The CDR3 has 12 amino acids. Germline V gene data show CDR1 as SGHTA and CDR2 as FQGNSA.

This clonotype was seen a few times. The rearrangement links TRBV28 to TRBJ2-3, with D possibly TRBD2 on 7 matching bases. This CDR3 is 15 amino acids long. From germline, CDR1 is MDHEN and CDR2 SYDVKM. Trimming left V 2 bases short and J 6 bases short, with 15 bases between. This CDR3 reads CASSLGGAHRDTQYF. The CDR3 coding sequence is TGTGCCAGCAGTTTAGGGGGGGCCCACCGGGATACGCAGTATTTT.

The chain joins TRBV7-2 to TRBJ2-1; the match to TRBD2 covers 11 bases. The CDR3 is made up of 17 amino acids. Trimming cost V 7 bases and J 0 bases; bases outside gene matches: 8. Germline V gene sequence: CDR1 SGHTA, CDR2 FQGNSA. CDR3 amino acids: CASIPTSGGFSYNEQFF. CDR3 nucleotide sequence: TGTGCCAGCATCCCCACTAGCGGGGGTTTCTCCTACAATGAGCAGTTCTTC.

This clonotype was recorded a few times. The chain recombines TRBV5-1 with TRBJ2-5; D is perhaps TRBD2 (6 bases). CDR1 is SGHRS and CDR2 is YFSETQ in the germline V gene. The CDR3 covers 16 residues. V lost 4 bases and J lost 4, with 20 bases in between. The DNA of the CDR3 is TGCGCCAGCAGCGGCGGGACTCATAGTTCCCTAGAGACCCAGTACTTC. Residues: CASSGGTHSSLETQYF.

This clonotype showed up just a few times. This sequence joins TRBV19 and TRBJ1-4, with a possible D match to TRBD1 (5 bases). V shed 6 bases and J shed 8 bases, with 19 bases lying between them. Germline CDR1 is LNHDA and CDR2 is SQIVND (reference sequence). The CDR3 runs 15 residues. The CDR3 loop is CASRRRAGVEEKLFF. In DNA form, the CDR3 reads TGTGCCAGTAGAAGAAGGGCGGGGGTAGAAGAAAAACTGTTTTTT.

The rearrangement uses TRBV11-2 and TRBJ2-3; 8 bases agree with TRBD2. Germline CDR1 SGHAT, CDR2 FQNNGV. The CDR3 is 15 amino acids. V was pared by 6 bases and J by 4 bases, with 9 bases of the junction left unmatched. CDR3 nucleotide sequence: TGTGCCAGCAGTACGCTGGGACTAGGTTCAGATACGCAGTATTTT. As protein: CASSTLGLGSDTQYF.

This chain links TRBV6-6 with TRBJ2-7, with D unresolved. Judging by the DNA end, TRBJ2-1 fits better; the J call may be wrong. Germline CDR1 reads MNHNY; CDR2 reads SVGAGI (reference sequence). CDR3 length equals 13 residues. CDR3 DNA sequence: TGTGCCAGCGAACTCGACTGGGTCGATGAGCAGTTCTTC. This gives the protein CASELDWVDEQFF.

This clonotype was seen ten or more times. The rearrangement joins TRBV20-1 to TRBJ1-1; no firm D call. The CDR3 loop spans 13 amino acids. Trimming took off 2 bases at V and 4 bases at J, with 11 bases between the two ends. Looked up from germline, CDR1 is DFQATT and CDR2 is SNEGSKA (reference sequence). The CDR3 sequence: CSARQQILTEAFF. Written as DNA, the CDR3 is TGCAGTGCTAGACAGCAAATCCTCACTGAAGCTTTCTTT.

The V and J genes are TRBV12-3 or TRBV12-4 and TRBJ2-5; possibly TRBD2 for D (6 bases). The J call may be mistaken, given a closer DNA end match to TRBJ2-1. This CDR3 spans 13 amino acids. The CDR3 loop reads CASSRTITFEQFF. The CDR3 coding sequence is TGTGCCAGCAGCCGGACTATCACTTTTGAGCAGTTCTTC.

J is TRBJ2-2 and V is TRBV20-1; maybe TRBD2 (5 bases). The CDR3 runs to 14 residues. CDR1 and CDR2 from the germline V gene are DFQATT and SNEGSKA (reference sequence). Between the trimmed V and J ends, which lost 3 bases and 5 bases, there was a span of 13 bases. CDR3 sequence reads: CSASPPRGTGELFF. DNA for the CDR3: TGCAGTGCTAGTCCCCCTCGAGGGACCGGGGAGCTGTTTTTT.

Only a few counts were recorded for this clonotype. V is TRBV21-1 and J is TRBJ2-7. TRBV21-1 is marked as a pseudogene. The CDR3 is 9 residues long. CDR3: CAGSHEQYF. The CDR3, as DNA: TGTGCCGGCTCTCACGAGCAGTACTTC.

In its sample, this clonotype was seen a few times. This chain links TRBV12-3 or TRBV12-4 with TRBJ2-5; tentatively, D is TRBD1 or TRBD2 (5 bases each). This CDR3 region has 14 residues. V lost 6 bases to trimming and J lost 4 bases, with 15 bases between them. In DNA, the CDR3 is TGTGCCAGCAGCCGGGACCCTCGAGGAGAGACCCAGTACTTC. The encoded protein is CASSRDPRGETQYF.

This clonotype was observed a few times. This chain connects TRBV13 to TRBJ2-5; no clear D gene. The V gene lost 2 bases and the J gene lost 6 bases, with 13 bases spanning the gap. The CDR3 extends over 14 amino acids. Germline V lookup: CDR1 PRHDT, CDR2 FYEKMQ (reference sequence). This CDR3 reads CASSLSKGSQTQYF. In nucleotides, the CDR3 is TGTGCCAGCAGCTTAAGCAAGGGTAGTCAGACCCAGTACTTC.

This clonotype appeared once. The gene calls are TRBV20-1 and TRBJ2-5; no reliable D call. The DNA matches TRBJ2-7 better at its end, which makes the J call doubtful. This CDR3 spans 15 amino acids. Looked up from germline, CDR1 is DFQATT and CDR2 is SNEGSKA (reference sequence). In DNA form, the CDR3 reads TGCAGTGCTAGGGGCTCTCAAGGCTCCTCCTACGAGCAGTACTTC. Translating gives CSARGSQGSSYEQYF.

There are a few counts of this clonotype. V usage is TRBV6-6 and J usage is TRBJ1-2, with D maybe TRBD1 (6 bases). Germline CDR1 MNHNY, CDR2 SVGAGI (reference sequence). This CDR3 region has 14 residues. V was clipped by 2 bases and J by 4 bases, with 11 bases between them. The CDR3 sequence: CASSYEGTTYGYTF. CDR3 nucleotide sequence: TGTGCCAGCAGTTACGAGGGGACAACCTATGGCTACACCTTC.

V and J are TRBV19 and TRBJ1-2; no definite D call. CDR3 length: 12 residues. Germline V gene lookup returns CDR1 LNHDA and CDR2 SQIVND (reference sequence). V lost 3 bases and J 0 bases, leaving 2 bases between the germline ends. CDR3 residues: CASSMSNYGYTF. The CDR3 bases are TGTGCCAGTAGTATGTCTAACTATGGCTACACCTTC.

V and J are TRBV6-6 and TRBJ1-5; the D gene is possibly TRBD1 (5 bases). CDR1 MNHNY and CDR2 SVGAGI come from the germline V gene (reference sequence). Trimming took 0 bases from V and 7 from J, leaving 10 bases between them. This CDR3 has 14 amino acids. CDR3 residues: CASSYSGGVQPQHF. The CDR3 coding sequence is TGTGCCAGCAGTTACTCTGGAGGGGTACAGCCCCAGCATTTT.

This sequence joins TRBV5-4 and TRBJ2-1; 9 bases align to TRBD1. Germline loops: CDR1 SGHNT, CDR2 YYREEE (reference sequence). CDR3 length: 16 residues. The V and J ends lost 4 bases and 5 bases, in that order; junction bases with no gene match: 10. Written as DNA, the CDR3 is TGTGCCAGCAGCGTAAACAGGGGGCGCGGAGACAATGAGCAGTTCTTC. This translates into CASSVNRGRGDNEQFF.

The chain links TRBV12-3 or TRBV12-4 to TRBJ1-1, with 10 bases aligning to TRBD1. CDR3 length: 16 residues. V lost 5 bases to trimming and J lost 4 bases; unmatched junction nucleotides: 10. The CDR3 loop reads CASSLDRGLVGTEAFF. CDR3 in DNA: TGTGCCAGCAGTCTCGACAGGGGGCTTGTGGGCACTGAAGCTTTCTTT.

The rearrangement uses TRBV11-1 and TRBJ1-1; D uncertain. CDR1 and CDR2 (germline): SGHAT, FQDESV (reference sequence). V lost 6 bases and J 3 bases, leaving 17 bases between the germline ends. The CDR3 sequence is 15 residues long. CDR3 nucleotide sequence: TGTGCCAGCAGTTTTAACCCGGACGGAGACACTGAAGCTTTCTTT. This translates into CASSFNPDGDTEAFF.

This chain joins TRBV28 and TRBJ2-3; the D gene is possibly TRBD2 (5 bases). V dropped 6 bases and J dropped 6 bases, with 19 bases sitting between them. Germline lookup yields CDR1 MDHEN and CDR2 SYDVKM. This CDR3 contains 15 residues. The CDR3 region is CASSSTAGLGDTQYF. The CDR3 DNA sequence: TGTGCCAGCAGCTCAACTGCGGGTTTAGGGGATACGCAGTATTTT.

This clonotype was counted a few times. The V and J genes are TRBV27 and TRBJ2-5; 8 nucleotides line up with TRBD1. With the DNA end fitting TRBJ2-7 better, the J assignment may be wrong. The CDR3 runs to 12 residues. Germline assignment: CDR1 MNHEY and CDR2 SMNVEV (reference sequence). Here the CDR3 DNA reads TGTGCCGGCGACAGGGGAGCCTACGAGCAGTACGTC. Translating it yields CAGDRGAYEQYV.

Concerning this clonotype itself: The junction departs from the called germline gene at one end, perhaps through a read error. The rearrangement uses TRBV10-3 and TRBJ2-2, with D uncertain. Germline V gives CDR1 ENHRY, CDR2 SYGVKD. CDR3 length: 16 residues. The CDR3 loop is CAISGKGIANAGELFF. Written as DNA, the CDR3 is TGTGCCATCAGTGGCAAGGGTATTGCGAACGCCGGGGAGCTGTTTTTT.

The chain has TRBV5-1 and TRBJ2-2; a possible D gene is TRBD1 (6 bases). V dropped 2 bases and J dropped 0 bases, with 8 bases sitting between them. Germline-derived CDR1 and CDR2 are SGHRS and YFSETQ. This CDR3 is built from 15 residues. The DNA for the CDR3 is TGCGCCAGCAGCTTCGGGACACCGAACACCGGGGAGCTGTTTTTT. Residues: CASSFGTPNTGELFF.

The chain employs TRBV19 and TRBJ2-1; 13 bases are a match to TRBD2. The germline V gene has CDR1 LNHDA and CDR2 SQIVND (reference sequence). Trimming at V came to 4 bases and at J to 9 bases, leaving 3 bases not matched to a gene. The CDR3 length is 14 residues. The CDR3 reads CASSTGLAGSEQFF. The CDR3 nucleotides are TGTGCCAGTAGTACGGGACTAGCGGGGAGTGAGCAGTTCTTC.